This TCR beta chain derives from a study of T cells in Graves' hyperthyroidism and ophthalmopathy. Study-wide results and limits: In validation, the model predicted ophthalmopathy. These predictions came a median about 6.5 months before onset. Most thyroid clonotypes expanded above 0.001 appeared in blood too.

Regions amplified from RNA transcripts were the TCR beta CDR3 regions. The study used the HTBI primer set for a first-round RT-PCR of the TCR CDR3. TCRdb reprocessed the multiplex PCR reads with MiXCR, giving one entry per CDR3 protein. Of about 840,000 distinct CDR3 sequences in the sample, about two fifths were seen once. These patients, aged 18 to 65, had recently diagnosed hyperthyroidism lasting under 2 months. In the case of this clonotype: Its antigen is undetermined.

The germline V gene encodes CDR1 SGHTA and CDR2 FQGNSA. After removal of 5 bases from V and 2 bases from J, the junction contained 8 bases not matched to a gene. The length of the CDR3 is 15 residues. The sequence came from a man younger than 30 with Graves' hyperthyroidism. V gene TRBV7-2 combines with J gene TRBJ2-7; the match to TRBD2 covers 8 bases. The specimen was blood. CDR3 DNA sequence: TGTGCCAGCAGCCCAGTGACTAGCGCCACCTACGAGCAGTACTTC. Protein sequence: CASSPVTSATYEQYF.